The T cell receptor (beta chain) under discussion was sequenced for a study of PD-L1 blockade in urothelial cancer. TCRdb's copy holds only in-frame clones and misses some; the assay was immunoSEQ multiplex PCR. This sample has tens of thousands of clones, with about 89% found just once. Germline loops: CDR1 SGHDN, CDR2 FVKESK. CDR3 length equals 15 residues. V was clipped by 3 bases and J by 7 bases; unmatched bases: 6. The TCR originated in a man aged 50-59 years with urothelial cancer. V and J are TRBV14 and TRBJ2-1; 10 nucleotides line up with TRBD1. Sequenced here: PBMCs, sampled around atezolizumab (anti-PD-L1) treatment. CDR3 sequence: CASSQGQGRRNEQFF. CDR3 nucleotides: TGTGCCAGCAGCCAGGGACAGGGGAGAAGAAATGAGCAGTTCTTC.